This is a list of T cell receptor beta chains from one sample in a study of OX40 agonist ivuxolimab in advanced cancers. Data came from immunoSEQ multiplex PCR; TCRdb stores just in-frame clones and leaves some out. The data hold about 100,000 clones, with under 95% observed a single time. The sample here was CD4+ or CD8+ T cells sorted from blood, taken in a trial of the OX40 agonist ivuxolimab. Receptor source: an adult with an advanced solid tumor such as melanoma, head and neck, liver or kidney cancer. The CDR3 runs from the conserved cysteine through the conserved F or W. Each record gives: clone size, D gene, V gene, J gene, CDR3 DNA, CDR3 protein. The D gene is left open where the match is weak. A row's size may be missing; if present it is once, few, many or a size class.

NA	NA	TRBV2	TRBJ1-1	TGTGCCAGCAGACCTCAGAAGAACACTGAAGCTTTCTTT	CASRPQKNTEAFF
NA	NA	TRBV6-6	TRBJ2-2	TGTGCCAGCAGTTACGGGGGTCCGGGGGAGCTGTTTTTT	CASSYGGPGELFF
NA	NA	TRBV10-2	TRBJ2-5	TGCGCCAGCAGTGTCCGGGACGTACGCCAAGAGACCCAGTACTTC	CASSVRDVRQETQYF
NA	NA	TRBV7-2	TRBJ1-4	TGTGCCAGCAGCCGGACAGCCCTAAATGAAAAACTGTTTTTT	CASSRTALNEKLFF
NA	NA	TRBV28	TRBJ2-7	TGTGCCAGCAGTCCCCGTTTTGGCGAGCAGTACTTC	CASSPRFGEQYF
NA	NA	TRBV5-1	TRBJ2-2	TGCGCCAGCAGCCGTTTAGACGGCGGGGAGCTGTTTTTT	CASSRLDGGELFF
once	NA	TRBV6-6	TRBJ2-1	TGTGCCAGCAGTTACCCGGACCTATACAATGAGCAGTTCTTC	CASSYPDLYNEQFF
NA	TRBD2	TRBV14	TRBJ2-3	TGTGCCAGCAGCCTCCGGGGGGAAAGCACAGATACGCAGTATTTT	CASSLRGESTDTQYF
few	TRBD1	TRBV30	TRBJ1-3	TGTGCCTGGCAACAGGGGACAAACACCATATATTTT	CAWQQGTNTIYF
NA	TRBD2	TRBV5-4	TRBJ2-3	TGTGCCAGCAGCTTAAAACGATTTAGCGGGGGAAGCACAGATACGCAGTATTTT	CASSLKRFSGGSTDTQYF
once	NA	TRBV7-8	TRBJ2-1	TGTGCCAGCAGCTATAGGGGCACAGCAACCTTAAACAATGAGCAGTTCTTC	CASSYRGTATLNNEQFF
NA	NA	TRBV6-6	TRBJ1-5	TGTGCCAGCAGTTACCCGATGGACAGAGGGCAGCCCCAGCATTTT	CASSYPMDRGQPQHF
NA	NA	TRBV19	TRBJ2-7	TGTGCCAGTAGTGTGAGGATCCCTTCCTACGAGCAGTACTTC	CASSVRIPSYEQYF
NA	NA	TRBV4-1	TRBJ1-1	TGCGCCAGCAGCCCAAGCTCAAGGAACACTGAAGCTTTCTTT	CASSPSSRNTEAFF
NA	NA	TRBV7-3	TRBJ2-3	TGTGCCAGCAGCATCTCAAGCGGGGATACGCAGTATTTT	CASSISSGDTQYF
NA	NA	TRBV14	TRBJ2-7	TGTGCCAGCAGCCAGGCTATCCTTGCGGGCTTGTCCTACGAGCAGTACTTC	CASSQAILAGLSYEQYF
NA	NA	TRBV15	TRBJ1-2	TGTGCCACCAGCAGAGATCCTGGGGGCGGCTATGGCTACACCTTC	CATSRDPGGGYGYTF
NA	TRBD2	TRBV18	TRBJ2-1	TGTGCCAGCTCTCCCGGGACTAGCTATGAGCAGTTCTTC	CASSPGTSYEQFF
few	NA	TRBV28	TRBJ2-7	TGTGCCAGCCGGGACATTCCTGGGCAGTACTTC	CASRDIPGQYF
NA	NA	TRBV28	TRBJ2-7	TGTGCCAGCAGTTTATACCAGGGCCCCTACGAGCAGTACTTC	CASSLYQGPYEQYF
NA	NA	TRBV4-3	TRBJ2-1	TGCGCCAGCAGCCAAAATGGCCCCTCTAGCTCCTACAATGAGCAGTTCTTC	CASSQNGPSSSYNEQFF
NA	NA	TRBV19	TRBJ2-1	TGTGCCAGTAGTATAGATCACCGGAGACGGAGCTCCTACAATGAGCAGTTCTTC	CASSIDHRRRSSYNEQFF
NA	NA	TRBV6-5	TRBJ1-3	TGTGCCAGCAGTCTGGACAGATACTCTGGAAACACCATATATTTT	CASSLDRYSGNTIYF
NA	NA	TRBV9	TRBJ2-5	TGTGCCAGCAGCGTAGAGGACGGCTCGTACCAAGAGACCCAGTACTTC	CASSVEDGSYQETQYF
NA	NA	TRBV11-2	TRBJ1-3	TGTGCCAGCAGTTTTACATGGGGGGGCCCGGGCTCTGGAAACACCATATATTTT	CASSFTWGGPGSGNTIYF
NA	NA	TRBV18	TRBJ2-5	TGTGCCAGCTCACCACAATCAGGGGGGGAAGAGACCCAGTACTTC	CASSPQSGGEETQYF
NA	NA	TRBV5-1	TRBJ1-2	TGCGCCAGCAGCTTGGGCAGCAGGGTCTCGGATGGCTACACCTTC	CASSLGSRVSDGYTF
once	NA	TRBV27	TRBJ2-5	TGTGCCAGCAAGACGCCAGGGGCATGGACCCAGTACTTC	CASKTPGAWTQYF
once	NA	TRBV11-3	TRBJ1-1	TGTGCCAGCAGCTTAGGTTGGACAGAAGCTTTCTTT	CASSLGWTEAFF
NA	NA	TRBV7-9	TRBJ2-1	TGTGCCAGCAGCTTAGAACAGTACAATGAGCAGTTCTTC	CASSLEQYNEQFF
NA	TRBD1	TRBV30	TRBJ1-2	TGTGCCTGGAAACAACAGGGGTACTATGGCTACACCTTC	CAWKQQGYYGYTF
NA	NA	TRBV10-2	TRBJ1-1	TGCGCCAGCAGTGACCCAGCCTTCATGAACACTGAAGCTTTCTTT	CASSDPAFMNTEAFF
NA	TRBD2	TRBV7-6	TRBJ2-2	TGTGCCAGCAGCTTACCCCATGTCACTAGCGGATCGAACACCGGGGAGCTGTTTTTT	CASSLPHVTSGSNTGELFF
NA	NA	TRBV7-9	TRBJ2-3	TGTGCCAGCAGCTTAGGCCTAGCGCCTAGCACAGATACGCAGTATTTT	CASSLGLAPSTDTQYF
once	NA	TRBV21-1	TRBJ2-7	TGTGCCAGCAGCAAAGGGCTAGCGGGGAATAGCTCCTACGAGCAGTACTTC	CASSKGLAGNSSYEQYF
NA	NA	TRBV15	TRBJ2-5	TGTGCCACCAGCAGGGTTGGAGAGACCCAGTACTTC	CATSRVGETQYF
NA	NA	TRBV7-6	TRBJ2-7	TGTGCCAGCAGCCCATCGGGACTCCTATACGAGCAGTACTTC	CASSPSGLLYEQYF
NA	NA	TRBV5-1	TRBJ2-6	TGCGCCAGCGGGGACGGCAGGGCCAACGTCCTGACTTTC	CASGDGRANVLTF
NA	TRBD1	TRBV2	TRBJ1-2	TGTGCCAGCATTCATCCCAGGGGGCGTAGGGGCTACACCTTC	CASIHPRGRRGYTF
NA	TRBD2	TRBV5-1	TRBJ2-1	TGCGCCAGCAGCTTGGGGAGGGAGGGGTACAATGAGCAGTTCTTC	CASSLGREGYNEQFF
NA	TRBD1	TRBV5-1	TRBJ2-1	TGCGCCAGCAGCTTGCAGGGACAGCCCAATGAGCAGTTCTTC	CASSLQGQPNEQFF
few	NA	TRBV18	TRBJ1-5	TGTGCCAGCTCACCCGGACAGACTTATAGCAATCAGCCCCAGCATTTT	CASSPGQTYSNQPQHF
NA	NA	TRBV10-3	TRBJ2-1	TGTGCCATCAGTGAGAATACGGGAAGTGAGCAGTTCTTC	CAISENTGSEQFF
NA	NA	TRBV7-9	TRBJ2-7	TGTGCCAGCAGCTTAGCCCGCCTACCCGGGTACGAGCAGTACTTC	CASSLARLPGYEQYF
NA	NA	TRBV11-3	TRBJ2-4	TGTGCCAGCAGCTTGAGTCAGCTAAGGGCCAAAAACATTCAGTACTTC	CASSLSQLRAKNIQYF
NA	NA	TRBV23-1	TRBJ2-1	TGCGCCAGCAGTAGGGGGGGCGGGAGAAACAATGAGCAGTTCTTC	CASSRGGGRNNEQFF
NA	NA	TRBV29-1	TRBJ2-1	TGCAGCGTTGGGTTCTCCTACAATGAGCAGTTCTTC	CSVGFSYNEQFF
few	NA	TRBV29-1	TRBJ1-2	TGCAGCGCCCATGACCTCTATGGCTACACCTTC	CSAHDLYGYTF
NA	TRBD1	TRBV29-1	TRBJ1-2	TGCAGCGTCCAGGGGGGACAGGCATATGGCTACACCTTC	CSVQGGQAYGYTF
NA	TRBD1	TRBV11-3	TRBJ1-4	TGTGCCAGCAGCTTCCCTCGGGACAGGCAAAGAGGGCCCTCCGAAAAACTGTTTTTT	CASSFPRDRQRGPSEKLFF
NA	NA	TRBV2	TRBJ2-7	TGTGCCAGCACCGGGAATTCGTACGAGCAGTACTTC	CASTGNSYEQYF
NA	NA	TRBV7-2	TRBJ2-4	TGTGCCAGCAGCTTAGAGGCAGGGGTGTTTGGGAACATTCAGTACTTC	CASSLEAGVFGNIQYF
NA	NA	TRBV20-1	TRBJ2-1	TGCAGTGCAAGGTGGCAAAATGAGCAGTTCTTC	CSARWQNEQFF